The T cell receptor (beta chain) described here comes from a study of blood T cell repertoires in COVID-19. Background on the study: The origin of the acute and convalescent COVID-19 samples was the United States, Italy and Spain. In each case, the material was cDNA or gDNA derived from T cells, B-cell-depleted T cells, or PBMCs.

CDR3 length equals 14 residues. CDR1 SGHAT and CDR2 FQNNGV come from the germline V gene. V lost 4 bases and J 2 bases, leaving 9 bases between the germline ends. In the authors' workflow: Quantification of nucleated cells was approximated via reference gene primer amplification. The method was immunoSEQ multiplex PCR; TCRdb's version includes in-frame clones alone and lacks a portion of them. D and trimming were read from the DNA, whereas the V and J calls and clone size are those reported in that table. Among over 45,000 clones, 70% to 90% were seen once, and the ten largest hold around an eighth. What was sequenced was peripheral blood. This clonotype originated in a woman aged 60-75 years with active COVID-19. The chain recombines TRBV11-2 with TRBJ2-1; weak D call: TRBD1 (5 bases). The CDR3 DNA is TGTGCCAGCAGCTCCAGGGTTACCTACAATGAGCAGTTCTTC. It translates to CASSSRVTYNEQFF.